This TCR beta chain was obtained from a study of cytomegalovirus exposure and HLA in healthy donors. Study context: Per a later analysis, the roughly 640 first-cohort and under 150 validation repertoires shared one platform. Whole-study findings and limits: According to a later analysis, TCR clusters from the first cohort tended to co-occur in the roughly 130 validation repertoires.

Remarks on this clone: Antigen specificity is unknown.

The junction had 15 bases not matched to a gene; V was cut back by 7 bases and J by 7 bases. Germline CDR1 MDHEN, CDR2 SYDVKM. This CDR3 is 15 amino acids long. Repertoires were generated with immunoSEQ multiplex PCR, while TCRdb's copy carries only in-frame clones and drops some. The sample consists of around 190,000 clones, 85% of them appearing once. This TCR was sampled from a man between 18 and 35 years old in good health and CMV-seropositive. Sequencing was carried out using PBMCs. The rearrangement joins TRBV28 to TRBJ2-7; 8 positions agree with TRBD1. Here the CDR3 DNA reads TGTGCCAGCACCGACATGGGCAGGGGGCTAGGGGAGCAGTACTTC. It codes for CASTDMGRGLGEQYF.